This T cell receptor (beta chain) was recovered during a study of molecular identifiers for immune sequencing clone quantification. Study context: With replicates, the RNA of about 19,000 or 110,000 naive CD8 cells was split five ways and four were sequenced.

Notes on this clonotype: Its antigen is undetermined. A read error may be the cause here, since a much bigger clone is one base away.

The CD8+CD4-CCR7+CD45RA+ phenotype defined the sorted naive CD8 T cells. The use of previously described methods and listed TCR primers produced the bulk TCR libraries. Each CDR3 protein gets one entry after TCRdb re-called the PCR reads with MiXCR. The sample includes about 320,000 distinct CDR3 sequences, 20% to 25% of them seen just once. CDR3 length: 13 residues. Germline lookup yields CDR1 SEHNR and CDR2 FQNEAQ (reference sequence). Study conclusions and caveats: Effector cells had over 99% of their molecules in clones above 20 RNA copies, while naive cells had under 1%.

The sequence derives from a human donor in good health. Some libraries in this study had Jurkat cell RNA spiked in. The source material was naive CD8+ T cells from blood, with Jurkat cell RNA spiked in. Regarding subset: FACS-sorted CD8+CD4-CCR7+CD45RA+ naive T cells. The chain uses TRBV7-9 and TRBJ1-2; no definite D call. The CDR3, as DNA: TGTGCCAGCAGCCACCAGTATAACTATGGCTGCACCTTC. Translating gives CASSHQYNYGCTF.